Following are 10 T cell receptor beta chains from one sample sequenced in a study of beta chain features in type 1 diabetes. Study results and limitations: Shortening of TCRB CDR3s, moderate but significant, appeared in all four CD4+ subsets of Type 1 diabetes patients.

These receptors lack a known antigen. Of the isolated RNA, all was reverse transcribed, and so the sequenced material was expressed TCRB transcripts. Measured with immunoSEQ multiplex PCR; TCRdb has only the in-frame clones, and not every one. The sample yields tens of thousands of clones, 65% to 70% seen once. Sequencing was carried out using Tregs from blood. Receptors originate from a man aged 30 to 45 with type 1 diabetes. Some clones in this sample may be carry-over from other donors' samples.

This rearrangement joins TRBV7-8 to TRBJ2-1; tentative D call: TRBD2 (5 bases). The V end lost 0 bases, the J end lost 10 bases, and 16 bases lay between the germline ends. The V gene's germline CDR1 is SGHVS and CDR2 FQNEAQ. CDR3 length: 15 amino acids. In DNA form, the CDR3 reads TGTGCCAGCAGCTTAGCCCCATCCTCCCCGGGGGAGCAGTTCTTC. Its translation: CASSLAPSSPGEQFF.

V and J are TRBV7-2 and TRBJ2-1, with 14 positions matching TRBD2. There are 17 residues in the CDR3. Germline CDR1 and CDR2: SGHTA and FQGNSA. Trimming took 4 bases from V and 7 from J; bases not matched to a gene: 9. In DNA form, the CDR3 reads TGTGCCAGCAGCTCAAATCCGACTAGCGGGGGGGCTAATGAGCAGTTCTTC. This encodes CASSSNPTSGGANEQFF.

The CDR3 DNA follows: TGTGCCAGCGCCCAGGGGGGATCAGAGACCCAGTACTTC. Translated, it gives CASAQGGSETQYF. The chain recombines TRBV5-4 with TRBJ2-5; a weak D match, TRBD1 (7 bases). The CDR3 is 13 residues long. The V end lost 7 bases, the J end lost 4 bases, and 14 bases lay between the germline ends. Germline V CDR1 and CDR2: SGHNT, YYREEE (reference sequence).

The rearrangement links TRBV27 to TRBJ2-5; D call uncertain. CDR3 length: 14 amino acids. Germline-derived CDR1 and CDR2 are MNHEY and SMNVEV (reference sequence). Trimming left V 1 base short and J 0 bases short, with 6 bases between. CDR3 coding DNA: TGTGCCAGCAGTTTATTCAGGAACCAAGAGACCCAGTACTTC. It codes for CASSLFRNQETQYF.

This sequence joins TRBV11-2 and TRBJ1-2; weak D call: TRBD1 (6 bases). V was clipped by 6 bases and J by 8 bases, with 19 bases between them. CDR3 length: 14 amino acids. Germline CDR1 is SGHAT and CDR2 is FQNNGV. The CDR3 loop is CASRKPGTQSGYTF. In DNA, the CDR3 is TGTGCCAGCAGGAAACCCGGGACACAGTCGGGCTACACCTTC.

The chain links TRBV7-2 to TRBJ2-7; D not resolved. Germline V lookup: CDR1 SGHTA, CDR2 FQGNSA. The CDR3 loop spans 11 amino acids. V was cut by 2 bases and J by 6 bases, with 5 bases left in between. The CDR3: CASSLRVEQYF. CDR3 in DNA: TGTGCCAGCAGCTTACGGGTCGAGCAGTACTTC.

The CDR3 region is CSVDRGHYNEQFF. CDR3 DNA: TGCAGCGTTGACAGGGGACACTACAATGAGCAGTTCTTC. The J gene is TRBJ2-1, the V gene TRBV29-1, with D tentatively TRBD1 (6 bases). V shed 3 bases and J shed 3 bases, with 9 bases lying between them. CDR1 is SQVTM, CDR2 ANQGSEA, per germline. This CDR3 comprises 13 residues.

The CDR3 protein is CASSLKWQRQFF. The CDR3 DNA reads TGTGCCAGCAGCTTAAAGTGGCAGCGGCAGTTCTTC. V gene TRBV7-2 combines with J gene TRBJ2-1, with D unresolved. This CDR3 spans 12 amino acids. With 2 bases removed from V and 12 bases from J, the gap between germline ends came to 11 bases. Germline CDR1 and CDR2: SGHTA and FQGNSA.

This clone was recorded once. CDR3 in amino acids: CASSIGLAGGRRRDTQYF. The CDR3 DNA is TGTGCCAGTAGTATCGGGCTAGCGGGGGGCCGTCGCCGAGATACGCAGTATTTT. V gene TRBV19 combines with J gene TRBJ2-3, with 11 bases matching TRBD2. J was trimmed by 5 bases and V by 3 bases; bases with no gene match: 13. CDR1 and CDR2 (germline): LNHDA, SQIVND (reference sequence). The CDR3 is 18 residues long.

Comment on this clone: Sequence at one end of the junction differs from germline and may be a read error. Other DNA sequences in the same sample also yield this CDR3. The chain has TRBV9 and TRBJ2-7, with D unresolved. Germline values: CDR1 SGDLS, CDR2 YYNGEE. The CDR3 length is 13 residues. The CDR3 reads CASSVMATGEQYF. The DNA of the CDR3 is TGCGCCAGCAGCGTAATGGCCACCGGGGAGCAGTACTTC.